This T cell receptor (beta chain) is from a study of beta chain features in type 1 diabetes (dated by TCRdb to the late 2010s). Regarding the study in general: Mean age, gender distribution, total cell number and subset yield were not different between patients and healthy donors. Regulatory and stem cell-like memory subsets were obtained from only 8 patients and about eight healthy donors, while naive and central memory subsets were obtained from all 28 donors. A total of over 90,000,000 sorted cells were examined across all samples, and a strong correlation was observed between cell number per subset and RNA yield. The study compared the TCRB repertoires of sorted circulating CD4+ T cell subsets in recently diagnosed type 1 diabetes patients with those in matched healthy donors. Results the study describes overall, beyond this receptor: The naive, central memory and regulatory TCRB repertoires appeared to resemble one another more closely among patients than among healthy donors. A moderate but significant shortening of TCRB CDR3 length was observed in type 1 diabetes patients in all four CD4+ subsets. Because cDNA was sequenced instead of genomic DNA, activated cells with high expression could be over-represented, although the groups did not differ in activation or CD3 levels. Shorter templates might be favored by PCR, yet because patient and control samples were amplified and corrected together, any such skew would affect both groups equally. Because the HLA sub-analyses included only small numbers of individuals, any influence of HLA type on TCRB rearrangement was left unresolved. At VDJ recombination sites, patients with type 1 diabetes made fewer insertions and deleted more nucleotides, a pattern implying thymic rearrangement abnormalities.

From each donor, a single peripheral blood sample of approximately 110 mL on average was drawn into heparinised tubes. Using a panel that included CD45RO, CCR7, CD25, CD127, CD95 and CD27, naive, central memory, regulatory and stem cell-like memory CD4+ T cells were sorted on a BD FACSAria II. A purity above 95% was achieved for all sorted populations. PBMCs were isolated immediately by Lymphoprep density gradient centrifugation and stained directly without culture. Samples were stained and sorted in pairs, with one healthy donor and one patient per experiment, so that batch effects were minimized. The entire amount of isolated RNA was reverse transcribed using the High Capacity cDNA Reverse Transcription Kit, so the sequenced TCRB transcripts were expressed ones. Deep immunoSEQ sequencing was performed on naive, central memory and regulatory T cell samples, with an average of roughly 3.6 million total reads per sample. After sorted cells were lysed in RLT buffer, RNA was extracted with DNase-treated RNeasy Micro or Mini kits, with the choice depending on cell number. To prevent cross-contamination, every cell subset was processed on its own, while patient and healthy donor samples were processed together. The immunoSEQ multiplex PCR was used to amplify TCRB sequences from cDNA, generating 87-bp fragments that spanned the CDR3 region. Sequencing of the amplicons was done on the Illumina HiSeq platform. Turning to the authors' computational methods: Synthetic template baselines were used to correct PCR bias computationally, reads within Hamming distance 2 were collapsed, and singletons that could not be merged were discarded. Reads were aligned to IMGT to assign V, D and J genes, CDR3 length, and insertions or deletions at six rearrangement sites. Clonotype counts were normalized to sorted cell number within each subset before computing true diversity and Gini coefficients with the tcR R package. Repertoire sharing was quantified using the overlap coefficient calculated on TCRB nucleotide sequences. The clones in this table, taken by TCRdb from immuneACCESS, are in-frame only. Not every clone is retained; where verified, under half of the shortfall comes from an unresolved V gene, and the cause of the rest is unknown. The V and J calls and the clone size are those of that table, but D and trimming were determined from the DNA. The sample records roughly 160,000 clones, under 9.5% of which are singletons. Of the sample, under 0.55% falls within the top ten clones.

With respect to this clone: This clone's antigen is unknown. Within one base of it there is no much larger clone, and no base qualities were kept.

The V and J ends are trimmed by 3 bases and 6 bases, leaving 20 bases between them. CDR1 and CDR2, per the germline V gene, are ENHRY and SYGVKD. Its CDR3 holds 16 amino acids, cysteine through phenylalanine. The sequence is cut down to CDR3 DNA, 48 bases in frame from base 1. The chain joins TRBV10-3 to TRBJ1-2, with a weak D call of TRBD1 (6 bases match). This receptor was identified in a man in his late teens or twenties with type 1 diabetes. Sample: central memory CD4+ T cells from blood. The encoded CDR3 is CAISEGVDSRFDGYTF. The DNA reads TGTGCCATCAGTGAAGGGGTGGACAGCCGTTTCGATGGCTACACCTTC.